The entry below describes one T cell receptor (beta chain). Its antigen remains undetermined. No base-level quality is on record; no much larger clone is a single base apart. The CDR3 runs 13 residues from the cysteine to the phenylalanine. Only the CDR3 portion is preserved as DNA: 39 bases, with reading frame beginning at the first base. Relative to germline, V is 5 bases shorter and J is 0 bases shorter, with 2 bases between their ends. CDR1 is given as LGHDT and CDR2 as YNNKEL, both from the germline V gene (reference sequence). Each collaborating institution followed its own protocols to collect whole blood in K2EDTA tubes. For TCRbeta analysis, collaborators shipped samples as frozen whole blood, isolated PBMCs, or DNA extracted from either of those sample types. This sample is part of a study of blood T cell repertoires in COVID-19 (dated by TCRdb to 2018 to 2020). Regarding the complete study: The collaborator samples originated in the United States, Italy and Spain and spanned the acute and convalescent phases of COVID-19. The prospective study material was composed of cDNA or gDNA derived from T cells, B-cell-depleted T cells, or PBMCs. Where HLA class I and class II types were available, the types were taken from metadata supplied by the sample provider, not from assay-based typing. The sample metadata nearly always contained a de-identified subject ID, COVID-19 status, age in years and sex. Subjects who had been exposed to COVID-19, were actively infected with it, or had recovered from it provided the deeply sampled blood TCRbeta repertoires that made up the dataset. Samples came from the ongoing ImmuneRACE study (first 160 participants) plus 1,254 subjects from 6 global collaborators. The repertoires were made available in a free public database intended to serve as a resource for research on the immune response to SARS-CoV-2. What the work shows at the level of the full study, not this receptor alone: Clinical and demographic metadata were provided uncurated, with the amount varying by source and participant.

The immunoSEQ Assay, a bias-controlled multiplex PCR, was used to amplify TCRbeta CDR3 regions from genomic DNA. Per the source publication's procedure: The number of nucleated cells in each sample was estimated by amplification of reference gene primers within the assay. To quantify the absolute abundance of each unique TCRbeta CDR3 rearrangement, sequence reads were collapsed and filtered. For each sample, productive Simpson clonality was calculated as the square root of Simpson's diversity index over productive rearrangements. The table comes from immuneACCESS by way of TCRdb, which keeps in-frame sequences with V and J called. Part of the clones is missing from these tables; in studies checked, under half for an unresolved V gene and the rest for unknown reasons. V and J calls and clone size are given by that table; D and trimming were obtained from the DNA. This sample holds more than 50,000 clones; roughly 90% were observed only once. The ten largest clones take up roughly 14% of the sample.

The sequenced material came from peripheral blood. This clonotype was sampled from a human donor with active COVID-19. The donor label of this sample is uncertain. Recombination linked TRBV3-1 (or the pseudogene TRBV3-2) to TRBJ2-6, with an unclear D gene assignment. The DNA is TGTGCCAGCAGCTACTCTGGGGCCAACGTCCTGACTTTC. Its protein reads: CASSYSGANVLTF.